This is a list of T cell receptor beta chains from one sample in a study of cytomegalovirus exposure and HLA in healthy donors. Only in-frame clones appear in the TCRdb table, and some are missing; sequencing was by immunoSEQ multiplex PCR. The sample shows about 200,000 clones, around 80% of them seen only once. The sequencing sample was made of PBMCs. These TCRs come from a woman in her forties in good health and CMV-seronegative. The CDR3 runs from the conserved cysteine through the conserved F or W. D genes are given only for firm matches. Clone sizes are given selectively: once, few, many, or a class where the clone is expanded.

v_gene	d_gene	abundance	j_gene	CDR3nt	CDR3aa
TRBV7-8	TRBD1	.	TRBJ2-3	TGTGCCAGCAGCTTAGAAGACAGGGGTTCAGATACGCAGTATTTT	CASSLEDRGSDTQYF
TRBV19	TRBD1	.	TRBJ1-3	TGTGCCAGTACAGGACAGGGGGCCTCCTACCCCTCTGGAAACACCATATATTTT	CASTGQGASYPSGNTIYF
TRBV19	.	once	TRBJ1-3	TGTGCCAGTAGTATAGGATTGCGCGGAAACACCATATATTTT	CASSIGLRGNTIYF
TRBV5-6	.	.	TRBJ2-7	TGTGCCAGCAGCTTTCTTCCATCTTCCACTTACGAGCAGTACTTC	CASSFLPSSTYEQYF
TRBV6-5	.	.	TRBJ1-2	TGTGCCAGCATGTCGAGTCCCAGGGGAAATGGCTACACCTTC	CASMSSPRGNGYTF
TRBV21-1	.	few	TRBJ1-2	TGTGCCAGCAGCTCCCTGACGGGACAGGGGATTAACTATGGCTACACCTTC	CASSSLTGQGINYGYTF
TRBV7-9	TRBD2	.	TRBJ2-3	TGTGCCAGCAGCTCAGAACCGGGACTATCCACAGATACGCAGTATTTT	CASSSEPGLSTDTQYF
TRBV5-1	.	.	TRBJ2-5	TGCGCCAGCAGTAGGGAGATCCAAGAGACCCAGTACTTC	CASSREIQETQYF
TRBV19	.	.	TRBJ2-1	TGTGCCAGTAGTATACCCAGGGATACGGATGAGCAGTTCTTC	CASSIPRDTDEQFF
TRBV19	.	.	TRBJ2-2	TGTGCCAGTAGTTCCTTAAAAGTTCGGGGAACCGGGGAGCTGTTTTTT	CASSSLKVRGTGELFF
TRBV15	.	.	TRBJ1-1	TGTGCCACCAGCAGAGATGCAAGGGGATTTGAAGCTTTCTTT	CATSRDARGFEAFF